This is a list of T cell receptor beta chains from one sample in a study of CXCR3-negative and CXCR3-positive naive CD8 T cells. Reprocessing the 5' RACE reads, TCRdb reports a single entry for every CDR3 protein and omits DNA. The sample has about 48,000 distinct CDR3 sequences. The sequenced sample consisted of memory CD8+ T cells from blood. These TCRs come from a human donor in good health. Some clones in this sample may be carry-over from other donors' samples. Each CDR3 is given with its conserved first and last residue. Each record gives: CDR3 length, V gene, clone size, J gene, CDR3 protein. Some rows mark clone size as missing; the rest say once, few, many or name a class of expanded clone.

length: 17; V: TRBV20-1; size: -; J: TRBJ2-5; CDR3: CSARDWDGTDMQETQYF
length: 12; V: TRBV7-9; size: -; J: TRBJ2-7; CDR3: CASSLGLLEQYF
length: 15; V: TRBV5-6; size: -; J: TRBJ1-1; CDR3: CASSNGQGRNTEAFF
length: 13; V: TRBV7-9; size: -; J: TRBJ1-4; CDR3: CASTPGGGEKLFF
length: 13; V: TRBV6-1; size: -; J: TRBJ1-2; CDR3: CASSPTGLGGYTF
length: 16; V: TRBV7-9; size: -; J: TRBJ2-1; CDR3: CASSPSGGGNYNEQFF
length: 15; V: TRBV24-1; size: -; J: TRBJ2-1; CDR3: CATSDFVSGGTEQFF
length: 14; V: TRBV27; size: -; J: TRBJ2-7; CDR3: CASSLGGQGYEQYF
length: 14; V: TRBV4-2; size: -; J: TRBJ2-2; CDR3: CASSQTRNTGELFF
length: 15; V: TRBV27; size: -; J: TRBJ2-2; CDR3: CASSLKGPYFGELFF
length: 20; V: TRBV28; size: -; J: TRBJ2-6; CDR3: CASSLEGDIDTHSGANVLTF
length: 17; V: TRBV7-9; size: -; J: TRBJ2-7; CDR3: CATLAATGQGIDYEQYF
length: 15; V: TRBV5-1; size: -; J: TRBJ2-1; CDR3: CASAMTGNQYNEQFF
length: 14; V: TRBV20-1; size: -; J: TRBJ2-7; CDR3: CSARGREVVHEQYF
length: 13; V: TRBV15; size: -; J: TRBJ1-1; CDR3: CATSREGGTEAFF
length: 13; V: TRBV6-4; size: -; J: TRBJ2-3; CDR3: CASSDSSRDTQYF
length: 14; V: TRBV5-1; size: -; J: TRBJ2-7; CDR3: CASSLGGQPYEQYF
length: 12; V: TRBV29-1; size: -; J: TRBJ2-7; CDR3: CSVEVAGREQYF
length: 15; V: TRBV5-1; size: -; J: TRBJ2-1; CDR3: CASSLGLAQNNEQFF
length: 13; V: TRBV10-3; size: -; J: TRBJ2-1; CDR3: CAIMRGLGWEQFF
length: 13; V: TRBV4-2; size: -; J: TRBJ1-1; CDR3: CASSQFLGSEAFF
length: 14; V: TRBV21-1; size: -; J: TRBJ1-1; CDR3: CASSPRDLPPEAFF
length: 15; V: TRBV12-3/TRBV12-4; size: -; J: TRBJ2-2; CDR3: CASSLEQGGTGELFF
length: 15; V: TRBV4-3; size: -; J: TRBJ1-2; CDR3: CASSQDITGLYGYTF
length: 17; V: TRBV27; size: -; J: TRBJ2-6; CDR3: CASSLSSLSSGANVLTF
length: 13; V: TRBV6-5; size: -; J: TRBJ1-5; CDR3: CASSYSYNGPQHF
length: 12; V: TRBV7-3; size: -; J: TRBJ2-1; CDR3: CASSLSGSGQFF
length: 16; V: TRBV6-4; size: -; J: TRBJ2-2; CDR3: CASSDLGGPNTGELFF
length: 15; V: TRBV29-1; size: -; J: TRBJ1-2; CDR3: CSVEMVGTESYGYTF
length: 13; V: TRBV7-9; size: -; J: TRBJ1-1; CDR3: CASSFQENTEAFF
length: 11; V: TRBV29-1; size: -; J: TRBJ2-2; CDR3: CSVEVIGEPFF
length: 11; V: TRBV21-1; size: -; J: TRBJ2-4; CDR3: CAGLRGLLSDF
length: 16; V: TRBV10-3; size: -; J: TRBJ2-7; CDR3: CAISESSGRENYEQYF
length: 14; V: TRBV6-1; size: -; J: TRBJ2-1; CDR3: CASSHLAGVNEQFF
length: 14; V: TRBV25-1; size: medium-sized; J: TRBJ1-2; CDR3: CASSRGTPEHGYTF
length: 18; V: TRBV29-1; size: -; J: TRBJ2-2; CDR3: CSVLLPGTGDEVLGELFF
length: 15; V: TRBV5-5; size: -; J: TRBJ2-3; CDR3: CASSFSLAGADTQYF
length: 16; V: TRBV27; size: -; J: TRBJ2-3; CDR3: CASSLEDRGMADTQYF
length: 14; V: TRBV4-2; size: -; J: TRBJ2-1; CDR3: CASSQGEASDEQFF
length: 14; V: TRBV7-3; size: -; J: TRBJ2-4; CDR3: CASSFAHTSGGPYF
length: 12; V: TRBV12-3/TRBV12-4; size: -; J: TRBJ2-1; CDR3: CASSLTGDEQLF
length: 14; V: TRBV4-3; size: -; J: TRBJ1-1; CDR3: CASSQFGSRTEAFF
length: 15; V: TRBV12-3/TRBV12-4; size: -; J: TRBJ2-1; CDR3: CASSLGGPPLNEQFF
length: 16; V: TRBV28; size: -; J: TRBJ2-7; CDR3: CASSLDAGRGSYEQYF
length: 16; V: TRBV12-3/TRBV12-4; size: -; J: TRBJ2-1; CDR3: CASSDRPSMASNEQFF
length: 17; V: TRBV7-9; size: -; J: TRBJ2-1; CDR3: CASSSSTGVISYNEQFF
length: 13; V: TRBV7-2; size: -; J: TRBJ2-5; CDR3: CASSWRGEETQYF
length: 15; V: TRBV7-9; size: -; J: TRBJ2-1; CDR3: CASSLAVPPENEQFF
length: 17; V: TRBV29-1; size: -; J: TRBJ2-2; CDR3: CSVEAVNRDRDTGELFF
length: 14; V: TRBV6-2/TRBV6-3; size: -; J: TRBJ2-7; CDR3: CASSFGTDSYEQYF
length: 15; V: TRBV4-1; size: -; J: TRBJ2-1; CDR3: CASSHRWTDENEQFF
length: 15; V: TRBV29-1; size: -; J: TRBJ2-1; CDR3: CSVEAGASSYNEQFF
length: 15; V: TRBV15; size: -; J: TRBJ2-7; CDR3: CATSRGMVSGYEQYF
length: 14; V: TRBV20-1; size: -; J: TRBJ1-1; CDR3: CSAPQGQAVTEAFF
length: 15; V: TRBV4-1; size: -; J: TRBJ1-1; CDR3: CASSQVMRENTEAFF
length: 17; V: TRBV27; size: -; J: TRBJ2-1; CDR3: CASRPSGGAATYNEQFF
length: 15; V: TRBV6-4; size: medium-sized; J: TRBJ2-3; CDR3: CASSDQAGGTDTQYF
length: 17; V: TRBV7-2; size: -; J: TRBJ2-3; CDR3: CASSSLTTHPSTDTQYF
length: 13; V: TRBV13; size: -; J: TRBJ1-1; CDR3: CASSSNTGTEAFF
length: 14; V: TRBV28; size: -; J: TRBJ2-7; CDR3: CASSLDSLYYEQYF